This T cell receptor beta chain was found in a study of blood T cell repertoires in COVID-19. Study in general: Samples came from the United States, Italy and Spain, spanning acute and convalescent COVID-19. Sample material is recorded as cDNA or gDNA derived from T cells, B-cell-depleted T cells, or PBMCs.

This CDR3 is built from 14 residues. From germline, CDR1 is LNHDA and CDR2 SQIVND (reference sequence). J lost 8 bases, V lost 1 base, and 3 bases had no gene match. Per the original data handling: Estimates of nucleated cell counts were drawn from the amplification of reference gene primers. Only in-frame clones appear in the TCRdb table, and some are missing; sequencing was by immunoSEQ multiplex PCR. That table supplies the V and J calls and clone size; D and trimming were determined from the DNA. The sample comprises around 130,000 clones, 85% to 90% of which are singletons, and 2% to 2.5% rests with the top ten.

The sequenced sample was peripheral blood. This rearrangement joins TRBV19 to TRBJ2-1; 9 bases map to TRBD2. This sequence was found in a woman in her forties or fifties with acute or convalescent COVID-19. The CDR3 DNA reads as TGTGCCAGTAGTATAGCTGCGGGAGGGGATGAGCAGTTCTTC. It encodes CASSIAAGGDEQFF.